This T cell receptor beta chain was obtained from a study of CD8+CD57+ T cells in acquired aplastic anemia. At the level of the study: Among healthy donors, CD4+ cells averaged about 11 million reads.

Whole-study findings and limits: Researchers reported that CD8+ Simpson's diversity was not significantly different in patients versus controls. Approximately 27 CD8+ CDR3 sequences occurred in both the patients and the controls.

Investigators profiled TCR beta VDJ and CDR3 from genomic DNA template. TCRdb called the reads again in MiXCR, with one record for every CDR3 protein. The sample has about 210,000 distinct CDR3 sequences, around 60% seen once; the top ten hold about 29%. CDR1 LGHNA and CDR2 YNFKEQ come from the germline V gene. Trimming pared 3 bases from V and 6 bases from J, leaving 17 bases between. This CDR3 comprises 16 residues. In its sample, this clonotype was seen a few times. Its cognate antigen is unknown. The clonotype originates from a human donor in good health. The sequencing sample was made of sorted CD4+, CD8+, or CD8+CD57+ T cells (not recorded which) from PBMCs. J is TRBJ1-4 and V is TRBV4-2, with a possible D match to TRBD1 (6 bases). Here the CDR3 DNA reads TGTGCCAGCAGCCACCGACCGGGACATGGCGATGAAAAACTGTTTTTT. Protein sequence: CASSHRPGHGDEKLFF.